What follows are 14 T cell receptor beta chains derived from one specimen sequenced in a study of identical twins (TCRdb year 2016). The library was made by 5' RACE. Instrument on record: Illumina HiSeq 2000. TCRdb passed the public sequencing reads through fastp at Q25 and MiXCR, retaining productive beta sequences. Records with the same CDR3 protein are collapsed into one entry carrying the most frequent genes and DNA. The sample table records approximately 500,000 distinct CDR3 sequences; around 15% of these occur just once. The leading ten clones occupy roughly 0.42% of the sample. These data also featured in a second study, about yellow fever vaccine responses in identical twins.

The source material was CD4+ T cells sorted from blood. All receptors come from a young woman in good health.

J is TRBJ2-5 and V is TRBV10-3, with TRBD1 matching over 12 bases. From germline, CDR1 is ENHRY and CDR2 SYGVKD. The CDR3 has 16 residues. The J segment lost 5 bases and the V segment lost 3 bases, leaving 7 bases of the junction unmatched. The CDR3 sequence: CAISDGTGGRKETQYF. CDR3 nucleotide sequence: TGTGCCATCAGTGACGGGACAGGGGGCAGAAAGGAGACCCAGTACTTC.

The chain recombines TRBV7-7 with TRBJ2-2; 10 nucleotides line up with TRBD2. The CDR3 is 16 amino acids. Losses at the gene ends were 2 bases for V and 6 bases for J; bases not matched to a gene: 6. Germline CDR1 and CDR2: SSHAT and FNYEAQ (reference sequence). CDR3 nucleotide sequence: TGTGCCAGCAGCTTAAGTCCAGCGGGGGGGCCCGGGGAGCTGTTTTTT. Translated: CASSLSPAGGPGELFF. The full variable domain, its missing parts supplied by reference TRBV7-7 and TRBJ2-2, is GAGVSQSPRYKVTKRGQDVTLRCDPISSHATLYWYQQALGQGPEFLTYFNYEAQPDKSGLPSDRFSAERPEGSISTLTIQRTEQRDSAMYRCASSLSPAGGPGELFFGEGSRLTVL.

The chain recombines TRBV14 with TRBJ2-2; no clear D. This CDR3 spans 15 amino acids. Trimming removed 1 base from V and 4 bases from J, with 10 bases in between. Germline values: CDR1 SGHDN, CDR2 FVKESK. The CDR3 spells CASSQGPKLTGELFF. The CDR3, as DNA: TGTGCCAGCAGCCAAGGCCCTAAGCTCACCGGGGAGCTGTTTTTT. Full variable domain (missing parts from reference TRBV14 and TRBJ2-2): EAGVTQFPSHSVIEKGQTVTLRCDPISGHDNLYWYRRVMGKEIKFLLHFVKESKQDESGMPNNRFLAERTGGTYSTLKVQPAELEDSGVYFCASSQGPKLTGELFFGEGSRLTVL.

CDR3: CASRSDRLVRNEQFF. CDR3 nucleotides: TGCGCCAGCAGATCAGACCGACTAGTTCGCAATGAGCAGTTCTTC. The V gene is TRBV5-1, the J gene TRBJ2-1; tentatively, D is TRBD2 (6 bases). V lost 5 bases and J lost 6, with 18 bases in between. Looked up from germline, CDR1 is SGHRS and CDR2 is YFSETQ. This CDR3 is built from 15 residues.

The CDR3 is CASRSGQLNEQFF. The CDR3 nucleotides read TGTGCCAGCAGGTCGGGACAACTCAATGAGCAGTTCTTC. The chain uses TRBV12-3 or TRBV12-4 and TRBJ2-1; possibly TRBD1 for D (6 bases). Deletions cut 6 bases from V and 6 bases from J, with 12 bases between. The CDR3 is made up of 13 amino acids.

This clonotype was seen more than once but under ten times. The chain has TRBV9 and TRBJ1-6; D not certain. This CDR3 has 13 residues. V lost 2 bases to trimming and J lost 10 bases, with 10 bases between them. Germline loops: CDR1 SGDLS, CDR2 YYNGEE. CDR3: CASSVGKDSPLHF. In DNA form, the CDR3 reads TGTGCCAGCAGCGTGGGTAAGGACTCACCCCTCCACTTT.

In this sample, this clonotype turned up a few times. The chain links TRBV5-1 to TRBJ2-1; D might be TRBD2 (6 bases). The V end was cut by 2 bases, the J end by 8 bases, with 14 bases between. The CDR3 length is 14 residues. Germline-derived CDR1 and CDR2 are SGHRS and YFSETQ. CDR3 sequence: CASSFRGTYYEQFF. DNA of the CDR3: TGCGCCAGCAGCTTCCGCGGGACGTACTATGAGCAGTTCTTC. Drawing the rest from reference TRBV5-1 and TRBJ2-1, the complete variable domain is KAGVTQTPRYLIKTRGQQVTLSCSPISGHRSVSWYQQTPGQGLQFLFEYFSETQRNKGNFPGRFSGRQFSNSRSEMNVSTLELGDSALYLCASSFRGTYYEQFFGPGTRLTVL.

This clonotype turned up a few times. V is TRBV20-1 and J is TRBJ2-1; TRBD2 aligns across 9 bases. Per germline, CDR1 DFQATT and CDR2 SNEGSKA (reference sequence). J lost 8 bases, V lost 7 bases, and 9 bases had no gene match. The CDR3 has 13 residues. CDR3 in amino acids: CSVAGALFYEQFF. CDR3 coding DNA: TGCAGTGTAGCGGGAGCCCTTTTTTATGAGCAGTTCTTC.

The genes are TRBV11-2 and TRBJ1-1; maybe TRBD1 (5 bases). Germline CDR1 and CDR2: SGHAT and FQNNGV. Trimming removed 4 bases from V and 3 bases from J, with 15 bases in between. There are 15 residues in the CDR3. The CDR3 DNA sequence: TGTGCCAGCAGCTCTCAGGGCCCCCGGGACACTGAAGCTTTCTTT. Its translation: CASSSQGPRDTEAFF.

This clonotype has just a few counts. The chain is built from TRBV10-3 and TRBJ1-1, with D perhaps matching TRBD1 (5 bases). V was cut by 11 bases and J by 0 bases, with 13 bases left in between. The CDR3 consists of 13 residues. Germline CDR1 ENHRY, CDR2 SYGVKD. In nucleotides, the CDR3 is TGTGCCGCCCGGGGCACTATGAACACTGAAGCTTTCTTT. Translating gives CAARGTMNTEAFF.

The CDR3 nucleotides read TGCGCCAGCAGCGCGCTCGGGGGGGAATCAACTGAAGCTTTCTTT. Translation gives CASSALGGESTEAFF. The chain combines TRBV5-1 with TRBJ1-1; possibly TRBD1 for D (5 bases). The germline gives CDR1 SGHRS, CDR2 YFSETQ. The CDR3 is made up of 15 amino acids. Between the trimmed V and J ends, which lost 4 bases and 5 bases, there was a span of 18 bases.

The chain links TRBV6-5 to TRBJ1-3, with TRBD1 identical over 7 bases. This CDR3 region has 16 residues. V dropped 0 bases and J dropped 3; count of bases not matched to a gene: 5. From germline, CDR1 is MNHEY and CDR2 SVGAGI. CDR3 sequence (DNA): TGTGCCAGCAGTTACTCGACAGGGTATCATGGAAACACCATATATTTT. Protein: CASSYSTGYHGNTIYF.

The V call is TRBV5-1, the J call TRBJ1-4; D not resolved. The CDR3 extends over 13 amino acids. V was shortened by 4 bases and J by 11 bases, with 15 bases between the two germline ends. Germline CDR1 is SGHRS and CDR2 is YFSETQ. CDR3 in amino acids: CASSPDGREKLFF. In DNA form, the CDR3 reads TGCGCCAGCAGCCCGGACGGGAGAGAGAAACTGTTTTTT. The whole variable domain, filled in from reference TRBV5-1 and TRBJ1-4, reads KAGVTQTPRYLIKTRGQQVTLSCSPISGHRSVSWYQQTPGQGLQFLFEYFSETQRNKGNFPGRFSGRQFSNSRSEMNVSTLELGDSALYLCASSPDGREKLFFGSGTQLSVL.

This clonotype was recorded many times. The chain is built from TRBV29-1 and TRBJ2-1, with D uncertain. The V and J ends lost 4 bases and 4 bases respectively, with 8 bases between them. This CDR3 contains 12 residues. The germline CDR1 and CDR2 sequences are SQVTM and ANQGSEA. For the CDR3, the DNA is TGCAGCGTTGTTCCAAAGTACAATGAGCAGTTCTTC. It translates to CSVVPKYNEQFF.